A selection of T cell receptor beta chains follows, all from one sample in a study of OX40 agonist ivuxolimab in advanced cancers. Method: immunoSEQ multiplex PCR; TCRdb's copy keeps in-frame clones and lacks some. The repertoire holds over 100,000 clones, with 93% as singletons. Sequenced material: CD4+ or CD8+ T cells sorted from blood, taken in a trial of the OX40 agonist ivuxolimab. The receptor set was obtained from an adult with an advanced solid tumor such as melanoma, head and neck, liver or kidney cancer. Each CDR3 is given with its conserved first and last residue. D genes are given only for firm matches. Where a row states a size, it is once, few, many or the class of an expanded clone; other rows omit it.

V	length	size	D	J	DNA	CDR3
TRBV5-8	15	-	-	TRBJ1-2	TGTGCCAGCAGCTTGTGGCAGGGTCGAGACTATGGCTACACCTTC	CASSLWQGRDYGYTF
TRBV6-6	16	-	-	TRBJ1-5	TGTGCCAGCAAATCCGGGACGGCATATAGCAATCAGCCCCAGCATTTT	CASKSGTAYSNQPQHF
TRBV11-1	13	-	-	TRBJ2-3	TGTGCCAGCAGCTTAGGAGCCCCAGATACGCAGTATTTT	CASSLGAPDTQYF
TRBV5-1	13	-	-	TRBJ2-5	TGCGCCAGCAGCTTTAGGTCCCAAGAGACCCAGTACTTC	CASSFRSQETQYF
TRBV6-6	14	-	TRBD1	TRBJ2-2	TGTGCCAGCAGTTACGGACAGGGTGTCGGGGAGCTGTTTTTT	CASSYGQGVGELFF
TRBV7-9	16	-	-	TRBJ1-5	TGTGCCAGCAGCTTTTCCGGGCCCTATAGCAATCAGCCCCAGCATTTT	CASSFSGPYSNQPQHF
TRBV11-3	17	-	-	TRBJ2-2	TGTGCCAGCAGCTTAGATCGAAGGGTTGCGAACACCGGGGAGCTGTTTTTT	CASSLDRRVANTGELFF
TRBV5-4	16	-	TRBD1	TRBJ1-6	TGTGCCAGCAGCTTGGTTGGGACAGGGATGGTTTCACCCCTCCACTTT	CASSLVGTGMVSPLHF
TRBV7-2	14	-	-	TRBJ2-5	TGTGCCAGCAGCTTAGCGGGAGGGGGAGAGACCCAGTACTTC	CASSLAGGGETQYF
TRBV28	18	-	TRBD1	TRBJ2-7	TGTGCCAGCAGTTCTCCAAGAGGAAGGGACAGGGGGCTATACGAGCAGTACTTC	CASSSPRGRDRGLYEQYF
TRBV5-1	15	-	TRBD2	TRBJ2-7	TGCGCCAGCAGCGTCACTAGCGGGCAGACCTACGAGCAGTACTTC	CASSVTSGQTYEQYF
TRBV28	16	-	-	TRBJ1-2	TGTGCCATTCATCTGGAGGATCGACCTGGTAACTATGGCTACACCTTC	CAIHLEDRPGNYGYTF
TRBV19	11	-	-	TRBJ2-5	TGTGCCAGTAGTATCAGGGGTACCCAGTACTTC	CASSIRGTQYF
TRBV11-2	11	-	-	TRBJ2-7	TGTGCCTTCAGCATGTTGGGTGTGCAGTACTTC	CAFSMLGVQYF
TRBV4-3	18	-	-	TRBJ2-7	TGCGCCAGCAGCCAATTTGCCAGCCCTGGGTTGGCGATGGACGAGCAGTACTTC	CASSQFASPGLAMDEQYF
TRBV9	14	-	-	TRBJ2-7	TGTGCCAGCAGCGTAGCCGAAGGGTTTTACGAGCAGTACTTC	CASSVAEGFYEQYF
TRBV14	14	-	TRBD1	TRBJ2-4	TGTGCCAGCAGCCGACAGGGGGCGAGTAACATTCAGTACTTC	CASSRQGASNIQYF
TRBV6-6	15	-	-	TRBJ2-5	TGTGCCAGCAGCCTTGACGGCCATGTGTATGAGACCCAGTACTTC	CASSLDGHVYETQYF
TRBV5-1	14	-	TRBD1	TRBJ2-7	TGCGCCAGCAGCGAGGACAGGGGTTTCAACGAGCAGTACTTC	CASSEDRGFNEQYF
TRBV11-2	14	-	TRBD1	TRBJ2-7	TGTGCCAGCAGCTTAGGGACAGGGTCCTACGAGCAGTACTTC	CASSLGTGSYEQYF
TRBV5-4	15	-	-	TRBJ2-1	TGTGCCAGCAGCTCCGGGACGATCTCCTACAATGAGCAGTTCTTC	CASSSGTISYNEQFF
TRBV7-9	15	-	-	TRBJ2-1	TGTGCCAGCAGCCCATTGGGTCTCTCCTACAATGAGCAGTTCTTC	CASSPLGLSYNEQFF
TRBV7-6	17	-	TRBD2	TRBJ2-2	TGTGCCAGCAGCCCGAGGGTTAGCGGGGGAAACACCGGGGAGCTGTTTTTT	CASSPRVSGGNTGELFF
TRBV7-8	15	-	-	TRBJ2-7	TGTGCCAGCAGCTTCAATCCCTGGGCACCTTACGAGCAGTACTTC	CASSFNPWAPYEQYF
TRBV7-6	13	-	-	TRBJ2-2	TGTGCCAGCAGCTTGGACGGGGCCGGGGAGCTGTTTTTT	CASSLDGAGELFF
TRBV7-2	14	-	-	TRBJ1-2	TGTGCCAGCAGCTTAGAAGTCGGGAACTATGGCTACACCTTC	CASSLEVGNYGYTF
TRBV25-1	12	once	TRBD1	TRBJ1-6	TGTGCCAGCAGTGAATTGGGACAGGGGCTCCACTTT	CASSELGQGLHF
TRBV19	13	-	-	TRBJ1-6	TGTGCCAGCGCACGGGGTCGAAATTCACCCCTCCACTTT	CASARGRNSPLHF
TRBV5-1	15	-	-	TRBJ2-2	TGCGCCAGCAGGCCTGACCCTGTGTTCACCGGGGAGCTGTTTTTT	CASRPDPVFTGELFF
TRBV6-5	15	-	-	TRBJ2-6	TGTGCCAGCAGTCGAGGGCCCTCTGGGGCCAACGTCCTGACTTTC	CASSRGPSGANVLTF
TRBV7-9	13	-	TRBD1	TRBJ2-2	TGTGCCAGCAGCTTGACAGGGACCGGGGAGCTGTTTTTT	CASSLTGTGELFF
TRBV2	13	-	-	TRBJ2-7	TGTGCCAGCAGTGTGGCTCGGGGAGGCGAGCAGTACTTC	CASSVARGGEQYF
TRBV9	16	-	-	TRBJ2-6	TGTGCCAGCAGCGTAGAGCCGGGGGCGGGGGCCAACGTCCTGACTTTC	CASSVEPGAGANVLTF
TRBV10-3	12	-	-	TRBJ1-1	TGTGCCATCAGTGAGTTTGGTGCTCAAGCTTTCTTT	CAISEFGAQAFF
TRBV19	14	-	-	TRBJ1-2	TGTGCCAGTAGTCTCTTGGGGGGTCCCGATGGCTACACCTTC	CASSLLGGPDGYTF
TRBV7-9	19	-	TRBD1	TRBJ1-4	TGTGCCAGCAGCTCGCCGGGACAGGCGAGTCTTGGTCGTATTGAAAAACTGTTTTTT	CASSSPGQASLGRIEKLFF
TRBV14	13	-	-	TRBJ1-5	TGTGCCAGCAGCCAAGATTGGGGCCAGCCCCAGCATTTT	CASSQDWGQPQHF
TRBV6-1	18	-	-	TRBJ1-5	TGTGCCAGCAGTGACCGGGACTCCAGGATTTATAGCAATCAGCCCCAGCATTTT	CASSDRDSRIYSNQPQHF
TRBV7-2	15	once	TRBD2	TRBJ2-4	TGTGCCAGCAGTCCTGTAGCGGGTCACCAAAACATTCAGTACTTC	CASSPVAGHQNIQYF
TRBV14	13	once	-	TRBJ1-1	TGTGCCAGCAGCCAAGTAGGAGGCCCTGAAGCTTTCTTT	CASSQVGGPEAFF
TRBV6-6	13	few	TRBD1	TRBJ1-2	TGTGCCAGCAGCCAACAGGGGAGAGGGGGCTACACCTTC	CASSQQGRGGYTF